This entry describes one T cell receptor beta chain. Method: immunoSEQ multiplex PCR; TCRdb's copy keeps in-frame clones and lacks some. The table has 150,000 to 200,000 clones, more than 75% seen once. The germline V and J ends were trimmed by 3 bases and 0 bases, with 7 bases remaining between them. Germline V lookup: CDR1 SGHTA, CDR2 FQGNSA. This CDR3 is built from 14 residues. Those enrolled in Seattle joined during active infection and were followed longitudinally afterward. The sample belongs to a study of blood T cell repertoires in COVID-19. Across the study: COVID-19 samples collected from the United States, Italy and Spain covered acute and convalescent phases. Sample material is recorded as cDNA or gDNA derived from T cells, B-cell-depleted T cells, or PBMCs.

The sample taken for sequencing was peripheral blood. The sequence was obtained from a woman aged 55-70 years with COVID-19, enrolled during active disease. The V call is TRBV7-2, the J call TRBJ2-3, with D hard to call. CDR3 DNA: TGTGCCAGCAGCTTTGAACGGAGCACAGATACGCAGTATTTT. It encodes CASSFERSTDTQYF.